One and the same sample provided the 27 T cell receptor beta chains below, sequenced in a study of beta chain features in type 1 diabetes. What was sequenced were expressed TCRB transcripts, since all of the isolated RNA had been reverse transcribed. The protocol was immunoSEQ multiplex PCR, while the TCRdb copy is restricted to in-frame clones and leaves out a portion. Here the sample spans around 300,000 clones, roughly 8% being singletons. Sequencing was done on a sample of central memory CD4+ T cells from blood. Source of these receptors: a young woman in good health.

This clone was found a few times. The chain has TRBV19 and TRBJ1-4; 12 bases are shared with TRBD1. V dropped 4 bases and J dropped 5; count of bases not matched to a gene: 11. Germline values: CDR1 LNHDA, CDR2 SQIVND (reference sequence). The length of the CDR3 is 18 residues. The CDR3 protein is CASSRKTGTGGVNEKLFF. Here the CDR3 DNA reads TGTGCCAGTAGTAGGAAAACCGGGACAGGGGGCGTCAATGAAAAACTGTTTTTT.

The chain joins TRBV6-5 to TRBJ2-1; no clear D. The CDR3 runs to 11 residues. V was cut by 6 bases and J by 4 bases, with 4 bases left in between. From germline, CDR1 is MNHEY and CDR2 SVGAGI. CDR3 in amino acids: CASSLYNEQFF. The CDR3 DNA sequence: TGTGCCAGCAGCCTTTACAATGAGCAGTTCTTC.

This clone came up a few times. V is TRBV5-4 and J is TRBJ1-2; no firm D call. This CDR3 has 15 residues. V lost 2 bases and J lost 0, with 11 bases in between. From germline, CDR1 is SGHNT and CDR2 YYREEE (reference sequence). CDR3 sequence reads: CASSFKAPPNYGYTF. CDR3 coding DNA: TGTGCCAGCAGCTTCAAGGCGCCTCCTAACTATGGCTACACCTTC.

The chain recombines TRBV4-2 with TRBJ2-3, with 10 bases identical to TRBD1. Germline V gives CDR1 LGHNA, CDR2 YNFKEQ. The CDR3 has 16 residues. V lost 5 bases to trimming and J lost 2 bases; unmatched junction nucleotides: 7. This CDR3 reads CASSIQGTGDTDTQYF. In DNA form, the CDR3 reads TGTGCCAGCAGCATCCAAGGGACAGGGGACACAGATACGCAGTATTTT.

CDR3 amino acids: CASSLGRGGRSSTDTQYF. CDR3 DNA: TGCGCCAGCAGCTTGGGACGGGGGGGCCGAAGTAGCACAGATACGCAGTATTTT. The rearrangement joins TRBV5-1 to TRBJ2-3, with TRBD2 identical over 8 bases. The CDR3 has 18 residues. Germline CDR1 is SGHRS and CDR2 is YFSETQ. Trimming at V came to 0 bases and at J to 0 bases, leaving 9 bases not matched to a gene.

The rearrangement joins TRBV27 to TRBJ2-7; D is perhaps TRBD1 (5 bases). The CDR3 is made up of 14 amino acids. V was trimmed by 1 base and J by 1 base, leaving 8 bases between them. Germline V lookup: CDR1 MNHEY, CDR2 SMNVEV (reference sequence). CDR3 sequence reads: CASSLFGHSYEQYF. The CDR3, as DNA: TGTGCCAGCAGTTTATTCGGACATTCCTACGAGCAGTACTTC.

This clone was picked up many times. The chain links TRBV7-9 to TRBJ1-5; D call uncertain. The germline V and J ends were trimmed by 5 bases and 7 bases, with 9 bases remaining between them. The CDR3 sequence is 12 residues long. Germline assignment: CDR1 SEHNR and CDR2 FQNEAQ (reference sequence). The CDR3 protein is CASSQGPQPQHF. In nucleotides, the CDR3 is TGTGCCAGCAGCCAAGGGCCCCAGCCCCAGCATTTT. The full variable domain, with the rest looked up from reference TRBV7-9 and TRBJ1-5, is DTGVSQNPRHKITKRGQNVTFRCDPISEHNRLYWYRQTLGQGPEFLTYFQNEAQLEKSRLLSDRFSAERPKGSFSTLEIQRTEQGDSAMYLCASSQGPQPQHFGDGTRLSIL.

The chain links TRBV7-9 to TRBJ1-2, with D unresolved. V gave up 6 bases and J gave up 8 bases, with 16 bases separating them. There are 13 residues in the CDR3. Germline values: CDR1 SEHNR, CDR2 FQNEAQ (reference sequence). CDR3 in amino acids: CASSPPYLSGYTF. The CDR3, as DNA: TGTGCCAGCAGTCCTCCCTACCTGAGCGGCTACACCTTC.

V gene TRBV28 combines with J gene TRBJ1-2, with 7 bases aligning to TRBD1. Per the germline V gene, CDR1 is MDHEN and CDR2 is SYDVKM. V lost 7 bases to trimming and J lost 1 base; unmatched junction nucleotides: 9. This CDR3 has 15 amino acids. The CDR3 here is CASIDNRGRNYGYTF. CDR3 sequence (DNA): TGTGCCAGCATCGATAACAGGGGACGTAACTATGGCTACACCTTC.

This clone was counted only a few times. The genes are TRBV23-1 and TRBJ1-2, with D maybe TRBD1 (5 bases). TRBV23-1 is an open reading frame, and its role is uncertain. Trimming removed 3 bases at V and 2 bases at J, with 10 bases between. This CDR3 contains 14 residues. CDR3 in DNA: TGCGCCAGCAGTCAGGGTTCAGGGAACTATGGCTACACCTTC. Protein sequence: CASSQGSGNYGYTF.

The chain uses TRBV4-2 and TRBJ1-2; no clear D. Germline V gene lookup returns CDR1 LGHNA and CDR2 YNFKEQ. V lost 3 bases and J lost 8, with 22 bases in between. CDR3 length: 16 residues. CDR3 DNA sequence: TGTGCCAGCAGCCAGGACCAAACCGGGATCCCCGGAGGCTACACCTTC. It is translated as CASSQDQTGIPGGYTF.

In its sample, this clone was seen a few times. V is TRBV11-3 and J is TRBJ2-6, with D perhaps TRBD1 (6 bases). Deletions cut 3 bases from V and 1 base from J, with 10 bases between. The CDR3 sequence is 16 residues long. Per the germline V gene, CDR1 is SGHNT and CDR2 is YENEEA. The CDR3 sequence is CASSFETGSGANVLTF. The CDR3 DNA is TGTGCCAGCAGCTTCGAGACAGGATCTGGGGCCAACGTCCTGACTTTC. Based on the CDR3 plus reference TRBV11-3 and TRBJ2-6, the full variable domain is EAGVVQSPRYKIIEKKQPVAFWCNPISGHNTLYWYLQNLGQGPELLIRYENEEAVDDSQLPKDRFSAERLKGVDSTLKIQPAELGDSAVYLCASSFETGSGANVLTFGAGSRLTVL.

This clone was counted between two and nine times. The V and J genes are TRBV5-5 and TRBJ1-5; possible D gene TRBD1, 6 bases. Per germline, CDR1 SGHKS and CDR2 YYEKEE (reference sequence). The length of the CDR3 is 17 residues. Trimming left V 1 base short and J 1 base short, with 15 bases between. The CDR3 loop is CASSLQYREGSNQPQHF. The CDR3, as DNA: TGTGCCAGCAGCTTGCAATACAGGGAAGGGAGCAATCAGCCCCAGCATTTT.

The chain carries TRBV20-1 and TRBJ2-7; no reliable D call. The CDR3 is 11 amino acids. Germline V gene lookup returns CDR1 DFQATT and CDR2 SNEGSKA (reference sequence). V was shortened by 1 base and J by 7 bases, with 8 bases between the two germline ends. This chain's CDR3 is CSARVFGEQYV. DNA of the CDR3: TGCAGTGCTAGAGTATTCGGGGAGCAGTACGTC.

This clone was seen only a few times. The rearrangement links TRBV5-4 to TRBJ1-2; D unresolved. The V end was cut by 0 bases, the J end by 5 bases, with 14 bases between. CDR1 is SGHNT and CDR2 is YYREEE in the germline V gene (reference sequence). CDR3 length: 15 residues. In DNA form, the CDR3 reads TGTGCCAGCAGCTTGGTCTCGGCAGTCACGTATGGCTACACCTTC. Translation gives CASSLVSAVTYGYTF.

This chain links TRBV6-4 with TRBJ1-5; no firm D call. V lost 10 bases and J 9 bases, leaving 10 bases between the germline ends. CDR1 and CDR2 (germline): MRHNA, SNTAGT. This CDR3 is built from 10 residues. The DNA for the CDR3 is TGTGCCACCACTCGGGGGCCCCAGCATTTT. This translates into CATTRGPQHF.

This clone was counted only a few times. The V and J genes are TRBV6-1 and TRBJ2-3, with 12 positions matching TRBD1. Germline lookup yields CDR1 MNHNS and CDR2 SASEGT. CDR3 length equals 15 residues. J was trimmed by 3 bases and V by 6 bases; bases with no gene match: 4. The CDR3 sequence: CASRGQGAVTDTQYF. The CDR3, as DNA: TGTGCCAGCAGGGGACAGGGGGCTGTAACAGATACGCAGTATTTT.

This rearrangement joins TRBV5-1 to TRBJ2-7; D perhaps matches TRBD2 (6 bases). This CDR3 has 15 residues. Germline V gives CDR1 SGHRS, CDR2 YFSETQ. V was cut by 2 bases and J by 5 bases, with 17 bases left in between. Here the CDR3 reads CASSFGSHGGDEQYF. CDR3 bases: TGCGCCAGCAGCTTCGGCAGCCACGGAGGGGACGAGCAGTACTTC.

The gene calls are TRBV9 and TRBJ1-3; 7 nucleotides match TRBD1. The trim removed 3 bases at V and 9 bases at J, leaving 6 bases unmatched. CDR3 length: 13 amino acids. Looked up from germline, CDR1 is SGDLS and CDR2 is YYNGEE. The CDR3 DNA follows: TGTGCCAGCAGCGCCCCAGGGGGGAGCACCATATATTTT. Translating it yields CASSAPGGSTIYF. Filled out from reference TRBV9 and TRBJ1-3, the complete variable domain reads DSGVTQTPKHLITATGQRVTLRCSPRSGDLSVYWYQQSLDQGLQFLIQYYNGEERAKGNILERFSAQQFPDLHSELNLSSLELGDSALYFCASSAPGGSTIYFGEGSWLTVV.

A few counts support this clone. This chain joins TRBV2 and TRBJ2-5, with D perhaps being TRBD1 or TRBD2 (5 bases each). Germline CDR1 and CDR2: SNHLY and FYNNEI. This CDR3 region has 15 residues. V was cut by 6 bases and J by 3 bases, with 17 bases left in between. CDR3 sequence: CASSFRSGAKETQYF. As DNA, the CDR3 is TGTGCCAGCAGCTTCAGATCCGGGGCGAAAGAGACCCAGTACTTC. The whole variable domain, remainder taken from reference TRBV2 and TRBJ2-5, is EPEVTQTPSHQVTQMGQEVILRCVPISNHLYFYWYRQILGQKVEFLVSFYNNEISEKSEIFDDQFSVERPDGSNFTLKIRSTKLEDSAMYFCASSFRSGAKETQYFGPGTRLLVL.

V gene TRBV18 combines with J gene TRBJ2-5; D call uncertain. The germline V and J ends were trimmed by 2 bases and 5 bases, with 6 bases remaining between them. Germline CDR1 reads KGHSH; CDR2 reads LQKENI. The CDR3 extends over 12 amino acids. This chain's CDR3 is CASSPSRETQYF. The CDR3, as DNA: TGTGCCAGCTCACCATCGCGGGAGACCCAGTACTTC.

This clone was seen only a few times. The chain couples TRBV5-4 to TRBJ1-3, with D maybe TRBD1 (5 bases). The CDR3 has 14 amino acids. Germline V gene sequence: CDR1 SGHNT, CDR2 YYREEE (reference sequence). V gave up 1 base and J gave up 7 bases, with 12 bases separating them. Written as DNA, the CDR3 is TGTGCCAGCAGCTTGCCCGGGTGGGGGAACACCATATATTTT. This gives the protein CASSLPGWGNTIYF.

This clone turned up a few times. This sequence joins TRBV11-2 and TRBJ2-3, with TRBD1 matching over 12 bases. J gave up 4 bases and V 5 bases, and 7 bases lay outside the gene matches. CDR1 SGHAT and CDR2 FQNNGV come from the germline V gene. The CDR3 totals 16 residues. CDR3 protein: CASSHPGTGGSDTQYF. DNA for the CDR3: TGTGCCAGCAGCCATCCCGGGACAGGGGGCTCAGATACGCAGTATTTT.

The genes are TRBV5-1 and TRBJ1-5, with 12 positions matching TRBD1. The germline CDR1 and CDR2 sequences are SGHRS and YFSETQ. V lost 0 bases, J lost 3 bases, and 7 bases stayed unmatched. The CDR3 spans 18 residues. The CDR3 loop is CASSLGVGTGGFNQPQHF. DNA of the CDR3: TGCGCCAGCAGCTTGGGAGTTGGGACAGGGGGCTTCAATCAGCCCCAGCATTTT.

The genes are TRBV29-1 and TRBJ2-3, with a tentative D call TRBD2 (5 bases). The germline V gene encodes CDR1 SQVTM and CDR2 ANQGSEA. Deletions cut 4 bases from V and 4 bases from J, with 18 bases between. The CDR3 totals 15 residues. The CDR3 region is CSVVEDRRQSDTQYF. In DNA form, the CDR3 reads TGCAGCGTTGTGGAAGACCGGAGGCAGTCAGATACGCAGTATTTT.

Many counts were recorded for this clone. J is TRBJ1-1 and V is TRBV4-3, with D unclear. Per the germline V gene, CDR1 is LGHNA and CDR2 is YSLEER. There are 14 residues in the CDR3. V was trimmed by 0 bases and J by 0 bases, leaving 5 bases between them. In nucleotides, the CDR3 is TGCGCCAGCAGCCAAGACGGACTGAACACTGAAGCTTTCTTT. Its protein is CASSQDGLNTEAFF.

This clone occurred many times. The gene calls are TRBV28 and TRBJ1-1; D gene unclear. From germline, CDR1 is MDHEN and CDR2 SYDVKM. This CDR3 has 11 amino acids. With 11 bases removed from V and 1 base from J, the gap between germline ends came to 8 bases. DNA of the CDR3: TGTGCCGCCTCGTCGAACACTGAAGCTTTCTTT. Residues: CAASSNTEAFF.